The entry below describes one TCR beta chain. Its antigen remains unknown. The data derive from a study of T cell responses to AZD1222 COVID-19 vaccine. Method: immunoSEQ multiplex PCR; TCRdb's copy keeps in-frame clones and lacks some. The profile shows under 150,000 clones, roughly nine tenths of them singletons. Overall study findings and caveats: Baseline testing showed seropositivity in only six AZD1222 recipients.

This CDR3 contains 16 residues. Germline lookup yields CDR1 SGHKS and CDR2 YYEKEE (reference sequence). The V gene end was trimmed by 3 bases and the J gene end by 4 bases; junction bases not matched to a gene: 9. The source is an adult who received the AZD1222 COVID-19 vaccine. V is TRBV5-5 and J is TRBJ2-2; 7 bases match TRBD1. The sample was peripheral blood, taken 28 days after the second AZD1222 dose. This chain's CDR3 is CASSSTGARTTGELFF. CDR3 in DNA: TGTGCCAGCAGCTCAACAGGGGCGAGGACCACCGGGGAGCTGTTTTTT.